Each of the 22 T cell receptor beta chains below was sequenced from the same sample in a study of blood T cells in healthy people across ages. Primers used in a second PCR of roughly 7 to 11 cycles were a sample-barcoded 5' primer and a J-beta primer mix. From the 5' RACE reads, TCRdb called clonotypes with MiXCR, one entry per CDR3 protein. The data show over 1,300,000 distinct CDR3 sequences, around 59% seen once. Sequenced sample: blood. The receptors stem from a young man in good health.

The chain recombines TRBV20-1 with TRBJ1-2; possible D gene TRBD1, 6 bases. In germline, CDR1 is DFQATT, CDR2 SNEGSKA (reference sequence). This CDR3 comprises 14 residues. Trimming shortened V by 8 bases and J by 4 bases, and 20 bases separated the two germline ends. CDR3 DNA sequence: TGCAGTAGGGGGATAACCAAGGGGGGCTATGGCTACACCTTC. It specifies CSRGITKGGYGYTF.

The sample holds a few counts of this clonotype. This chain links TRBV12-3 or TRBV12-4 with TRBJ1-5, with D hard to call. Trimming pared 7 bases from V and 5 bases from J, leaving 12 bases between. This CDR3 contains 13 residues. CDR3 protein: CASTLRGYQPQHF. The CDR3 bases are TGTGCCAGCACCCTGAGAGGTTATCAGCCCCAGCATTTT.

The V and J genes are TRBV7-2 and TRBJ2-3; 9 bases are shared with TRBD2. CDR1 and CDR2 from the germline V gene are SGHTA and FQGNSA. Trimming removed 0 bases from V and 14 bases from J; junction bases left unmatched: 12. The CDR3 sequence is 15 residues long. DNA of the CDR3: TGTGCCAGCAGCTTAGCAGCGACTAGCGGACAATATGGGTATTTT. This sequence encodes CASSLAATSGQYGYF.

In its sample, this clonotype was seen a few times. The rearrangement joins TRBV29-1 to TRBJ2-5; maybe TRBD1 (6 bases). The CDR3 spans 14 residues. The V and J ends lost 0 bases and 5 bases respectively, with 13 bases between them. From germline, CDR1 is SQVTM and CDR2 ANQGSEA. CDR3 loop: CSVEDGPRGETQYF. In DNA, the CDR3 is TGCAGCGTTGAAGATGGGCCGAGGGGGGAGACCCAGTACTTC.

In this sample, this clonotype turned up a few times. The chain carries TRBV20-1 and TRBJ2-7; 10 bases match TRBD2. Germline trimming cut 1 base from V and 0 bases from J; bases unmatched to any gene: 6. The V gene's germline CDR1 is DFQATT and CDR2 SNEGSKA (reference sequence). The CDR3 extends over 16 amino acids. The CDR3 DNA reads TGCAGTGCTAGAGCGGAACTAGCGGGGAGCTCCTACGAGCAGTACTTC. It yields the protein CSARAELAGSSYEQYF.

The CDR3 protein is CSAGVPPYEQYF. The CDR3 nucleotides are TGCAGTGCTGGGGTACCTCCCTACGAGCAGTACTTC. The gene calls are TRBV20-1 and TRBJ2-7; D gene unclear. The V end lost 5 bases, the J end lost 2 bases, and 10 bases lay between the germline ends. The CDR3 contains 12 residues. From germline, CDR1 is DFQATT and CDR2 SNEGSKA (reference sequence).

V is TRBV9 and J is TRBJ2-2; TRBD2 is a possible D gene (5 bases). Per germline, CDR1 SGDLS and CDR2 YYNGEE. Trimming took off 4 bases at V and 2 bases at J, with 15 bases between the two ends. This CDR3 region has 16 residues. Here the CDR3 DNA reads TGTGCCAGCAGCCCCTCAAGCGGCCCCAACACCGGGGAGCTGTTTTTT. Its translation is CASSPSSGPNTGELFF.

The chain links TRBV20-1 to TRBJ2-7; D may be TRBD1 or TRBD2 (5 bases each). Trimming removed 5 bases at V and 0 bases at J, with 11 bases between. This CDR3 is built from 13 residues. Per germline, CDR1 DFQATT and CDR2 SNEGSKA (reference sequence). The CDR3 sequence is CSARSGTSYEQYF. CDR3 DNA: TGCAGTGCTCGATCCGGGACCTCCTACGAGCAGTACTTC.

The CDR3 here is CASSLEQNSYNEQFF. The DNA of the CDR3 is TGTGCCAGCAGCTTAGAACAGAATTCCTACAATGAGCAGTTCTTC. The V call is TRBV7-2, the J call TRBJ2-1, with D unclear. V shed 1 base and J shed 1 base, with 8 bases lying between them. Germline loops: CDR1 SGHTA, CDR2 FQGNSA. CDR3 size: 15 residues.

This clonotype was counted between two and nine times. V is TRBV12-3 or TRBV12-4 and J is TRBJ1-1; 7 positions agree with TRBD1. Germline trimming cut 10 bases from V and 0 bases from J; bases unmatched to any gene: 5. The CDR3 covers 13 residues. The CDR3 bases are TGTGCCACAGACAGGGACATGAACACTGAAGCTTTCTTT. As protein: CATDRDMNTEAFF.

The chain couples TRBV25-1 to TRBJ2-4; 10 nucleotides agree with TRBD1. Matching the DNA end better, TRBJ2-7 makes the J call doubtful. There are 17 residues in the CDR3. The germline V gene encodes CDR1 MGHDK and CDR2 SYGVNS. The CDR3 is CASSDTRQGALGYEQYF. CDR3 sequence (DNA): TGTGCCAGCAGTGATACCCGACAGGGGGCTTTGGGGTACGAGCAGTACTTC.

V is TRBV25-1 and J is TRBJ2-1, with TRBD2 as a possible D gene (6 bases). Germline V gene sequence: CDR1 MGHDK, CDR2 SYGVNS. The CDR3 sequence is 15 residues long. V was trimmed by 4 bases and J by 0 bases, leaving 10 bases between them. The CDR3 reads CASSGYGSSYNEQFF. The DNA for the CDR3 is TGTGCCAGCAGTGGGTACGGGAGCTCCTACAATGAGCAGTTCTTC.

The chain joins TRBV3-1 to TRBJ2-7; D is perhaps TRBD1 (6 bases). V lost 6 bases, J lost 4 bases, and 16 bases lay in between. The CDR3 spans 14 residues. The germline V gene has CDR1 LGHDT and CDR2 YNNKEL (reference sequence). CDR3 region: CASRGRGQGYEQYF. The CDR3 DNA is TGTGCCAGCAGGGGAAGGGGCCAGGGGTACGAGCAGTACTTC.

This clonotype was detected only once. This chain connects TRBV7-2 to TRBJ1-5, with D tentatively TRBD1 (6 bases). CDR1 and CDR2 from the germline V gene are SGHTA and FQGNSA. V was clipped by 2 bases and J by 0 bases, with 14 bases between them. The CDR3 loop spans 17 amino acids. This CDR3 is CASSLLGGARSNQPQHF. The CDR3 DNA reads TGTGCCAGCAGCTTATTAGGGGGGGCCCGTAGCAATCAGCCCCAGCATTTT.

The chain employs TRBV27 and TRBJ1-3, with no clear D. The CDR3 extends over 13 amino acids. CDR1 is MNHEY, CDR2 SMNVEV, per germline (reference sequence). V was cut by 5 bases and J by 8 bases, with 13 bases left in between. CDR3 protein: CASSDGVGDTIYF. As DNA, the CDR3 is TGTGCCAGCAGTGACGGAGTAGGAGACACCATATATTTT.

This clonotype was observed a few times. V usage is TRBV28 and J usage is TRBJ1-2, with D unclear. CDR3 size: 14 residues. CDR1 MDHEN and CDR2 SYDVKM come from the germline V gene. V lost 5 bases, J lost 5 bases, and 15 bases lay in between. The chain's CDR3 is CASSLRWIGYGYTF. The CDR3 DNA reads TGTGCCAGCAGTCTACGCTGGATTGGGTATGGCTACACCTTC.

The V and J genes are TRBV7-9 and TRBJ1-1; 7 bases match TRBD1. Germline V CDR1 and CDR2: SEHNR, FQNEAQ (reference sequence). V lost 7 bases, J lost 3 bases, and 11 bases stayed unmatched. This CDR3 is built from 15 residues. This CDR3 is CASTSFGDRYTEAFF. The CDR3 nucleotides are TGTGCCAGCACCTCCTTCGGGGACAGATACACTGAAGCTTTCTTT.

The chain uses TRBV7-9 and TRBJ1-2; D might be TRBD1 (5 bases). With 5 bases removed from V and 8 bases from J, the gap between germline ends came to 12 bases. The CDR3 runs 12 residues. Germline V CDR1 and CDR2: SEHNR, FQNEAQ (reference sequence). CDR3 residues: CASSDRGDGYTF. CDR3 sequence (DNA): TGTGCCAGCAGCGACCGGGGGGACGGCTACACCTTC.

This clonotype was picked up one time. The V gene is TRBV20-1, the J gene TRBJ2-3; TRBD2 is a possible D gene (6 bases). V was trimmed by 6 bases and J by 7 bases, leaving 17 bases between them. The CDR3 runs to 13 residues. Germline V gene sequence: CDR1 DFQATT, CDR2 SNEGSKA (reference sequence). CDR3 DNA: TGCAGTGCCGTCGGTTGGCGGGAAAATACGCAGTATTTT. It encodes CSAVGWRENTQYF.

The rearrangement joins TRBV20-1 to TRBJ2-7; possibly TRBD2 for D (5 bases). CDR3 length equals 15 residues. CDR1 DFQATT and CDR2 SNEGSKA come from the germline V gene (reference sequence). The V end was cut by 1 base, the J end by 2 bases, with 15 bases between. CDR3: CSARGRQEVAYEQYF. The CDR3 coding sequence is TGCAGTGCTAGAGGCAGGCAGGAGGTCGCCTACGAGCAGTACTTC.

The V and J genes are TRBV12-3 or TRBV12-4 and TRBJ1-1; D is unclear. Deletions cut 6 bases from V and 4 bases from J, with 9 bases between. This CDR3 is built from 12 residues. CDR3 amino acids: CASSQQRTEAFF. The DNA for the CDR3 is TGTGCCAGCAGCCAACAGCGCACTGAAGCTTTCTTT.

Worth noting for this clonotype: A much larger clone differs from this one at a single base, so this may be a read error. This rearrangement joins TRBV20-1 to TRBJ2-3; D gene unclear. The length of the CDR3 is 12 residues. V lost 4 bases to trimming and J lost 0 bases, with 5 bases between them. Germline V gene lookup returns CDR1 DFQATT and CDR2 SNEGSKA (reference sequence). This chain's CDR3 is CSANPSTDTQYF. In nucleotides, the CDR3 is TGCAGTGCTAATCCTAGCACAGATACGCAGTATTTT.